The entry below describes one TCR beta chain. Its antigen is currently unknown. Sequenced with the Oncomine TCR Beta short-read assay was DNA taken from cultured CD4+ T cells. Each CDR3 protein is one row after TCRdb ran MiXCR on the PCR reads. The table lists roughly 6,600 distinct CDR3 sequences, 39% of them singletons. The data belong to a study of vaccination and CD4 T cells after COVID-19. The treatment was: roughly 10-day PBMC culture with coronavirus spike peptide pools or control peptides (ViraFEST assay). Pre-COVID-19 pandemic sampling (2011-2018) yielded the unexposed donor's CD4+ T cells. ViraFEST sequenced TCRs after peptide-pool expansion of antigen-specific T cells. Cultures of PBMCs, 1.5 million to 2 million per well, were set up with around 10 IU/ml IL-2 and 10 ug/ml peptide pools. Germline CDR1 reads SQVTM; CDR2 reads ANQGSEA. V was cut by 7 bases and J by 2 bases, with 11 bases left in between. The CDR3 sequence is 12 residues long.

Whole-study findings and limits: Among reactive clones from convalescent patients, a median around 84% appeared only post-vaccination. Clonotypes reactive to SARS-CoV-2 had a median that went up from 21 to 38, but not significantly.

The TCR was taken from a human donor in good health. Sequencing was carried out using CD4+ T cells from blood, cultured in vitro. The V call is TRBV29-1, the J call TRBJ1-2; tentatively, D is TRBD1 (6 bases). The CDR3 nucleotides read TGCAGCGGGACAGTTTCGAACTATGGCTACACCTTC. It encodes CSGTVSNYGYTF.